The subject of this entry is one T cell receptor (beta chain). Its antigen is still unknown. Trimming removed 4 bases at V and 2 bases at J, with 12 bases between. The CDR3 length is 15 residues. Germline V gene data show CDR1 as SGDLS and CDR2 as YYNGEE. These data come from a study of cytomegalovirus exposure and HLA in healthy donors. Findings and limits, study-wide: In vitro data verified three CMV-associated chains as specific for CMV antigens.

Use of 60 Vbeta and 13 Jbeta primers characterized the PCR. Here immunoSEQ multiplex PCR was the method, and the copy in TCRdb shows in-frame clones only, minus some. The sample holds more than 150,000 clones, over 70% seen once. Sequenced input: PBMCs. The chain links TRBV9 to TRBJ2-2; D is possibly TRBD2 (5 bases). The TCR sequence derives from a man aged 45-65 years in good health and CMV-seropositive. The CDR3 region has the DNA TGTGCCAGCAGCCAGGACTTCATCAACACCGGGGAGCTGTTTTTT. Its protein is CASSQDFINTGELFF.